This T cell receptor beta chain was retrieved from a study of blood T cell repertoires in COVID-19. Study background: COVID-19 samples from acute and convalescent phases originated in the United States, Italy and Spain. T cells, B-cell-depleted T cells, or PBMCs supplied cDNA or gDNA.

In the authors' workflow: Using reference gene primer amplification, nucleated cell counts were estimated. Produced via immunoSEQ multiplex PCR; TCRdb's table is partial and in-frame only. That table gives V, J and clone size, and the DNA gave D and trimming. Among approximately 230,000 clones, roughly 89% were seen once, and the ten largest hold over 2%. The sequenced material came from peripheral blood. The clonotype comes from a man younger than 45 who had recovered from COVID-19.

CDR3 sequence: CASSGSGGLYNEQFF. CDR3 in DNA: TGTGCCAGCAGCGGCAGCGGGGGGCTATACAATGAGCAGTTCTTC. J is TRBJ2-1 and V is TRBV9; TRBD2 matches at 9 bases. V lost 3 bases to trimming and J lost 4 bases; unmatched junction nucleotides: 5. Germline V CDR1 and CDR2: SGDLS, YYNGEE. The CDR3 extends over 15 amino acids.